The source of this T cell receptor (beta chain) is a study of T cell repertoires in cytomegalovirus infection (dated by TCRdb to between 2019 and 2020). The study in broad terms: The HLA type of each donor mattered for the analysis, because public TCR beta signatures pointed to carriage of CMV infection along with the matching HLA type.

Concerning this clonotype itself: No antigen is known for it. The sample holds no much larger clone one base away, and base qualities are not on file.

Results and caveats for the whole study, not just this receptor: The ex vivo response was dominated by HLA-C-restricted CMV-specific TCR beta clonotypes, which also provided the single most frequent clonotype in two of eight donors. Cumulative frequency of public TCR beta family members discriminated carriers of CMV infection plus the relevant HLA type in this cohort and an independent 352-donor cohort.

Instrument used: Illumina HiSeq 1500. The raw public reads went through TCRdb reprocessing: fastp at Q25, MiXCR clone calling, in-frame beta chains kept. Identical CDR3 protein sequences are pooled into one entry, listed with their most common genes and DNA. Counted in this sample were hundreds of thousands of distinct CDR3 sequences; 24% of them appeared once. The leading ten clones occupy roughly 8% of the sample. The germline V gene sets CDR1 to LGHNA and CDR2 to YNFKEQ. Spanning cysteine to phenylalanine, the CDR3 consists of 15 amino acids. The CDR3 DNA has 45 bases and is translated from base 1. The V end loses 0 bases and the J end loses 3 bases, and a stretch of 12 bases separates them.

The sequence is built from TRBV4-2 and TRBJ2-7, with the D gene call left open. This receptor was obtained from a human donor in good health (CMV status not recorded). Some clones in this sample may be carry-over from other donors' samples. The specimen sequenced was CD8+ T cells from PBMCs. The DNA sequence follows: TGTGCCAGCAGCCAAGACCCTTCTAGTCTCTACGAGCAGTACTTC. This yields the protein CASSQDPSSLYEQYF.